This T cell receptor beta chain was found in a study of blood T cell repertoires in COVID-19. Study context: Sites in the United States, Italy and Spain provided acute and convalescent COVID-19 samples. The analysed material was cDNA or gDNA that came from T cells, B-cell-depleted T cells, or PBMCs.

Original processing notes: Quantification of nucleated cells was approximated via reference gene primer amplification. Profiling relied on immunoSEQ multiplex PCR, and the TCRdb table lists in-frame clones only, not all of them. The DNA gave D and trimming, while V, J and clone size come from that table. The profile shows 150,000 to 200,000 clones, 86% of them singletons. The CDR3 consists of 11 residues. Germline assignment: CDR1 MNHEY and CDR2 SVGAGI. V was clipped by 4 bases and J by 6 bases, with 7 bases between them. The rearrangement joins TRBV6-5 to TRBJ2-7; no clear D gene. Sequencing was carried out using peripheral blood. The clonotype comes from a man between 18 and 29 years old with acute or convalescent COVID-19. CDR3 loop: CASSSVGEQYF. The CDR3 DNA follows: TGTGCCAGCAGTTCCGTCGGCGAGCAGTACTTC.